The 32 T cell receptor beta chains below come from one sample, sequenced in a study of OX40 agonist ivuxolimab in advanced cancers. TCRdb's copy holds only in-frame clones and misses some; the assay was immunoSEQ multiplex PCR. The table lists tens of thousands of clones, 70% to 90% of them singletons. Sample: CD4+ or CD8+ T cells sorted from blood, taken in a trial of the OX40 agonist ivuxolimab. These receptors were taken from an adult with an advanced solid tumor such as melanoma, head and neck, liver or kidney cancer.

The chain recombines TRBV11-2 with TRBJ2-1; TRBD2 matches at 7 bases. Germline V CDR1 and CDR2: SGHAT, FQNNGV. CDR3 size: 15 residues. V lost 3 bases and J lost 0; bases outside the gene matches: 2. DNA for the CDR3: TGTGCCAGCAGCTTGGGCGGGAGCTCCTACAATGAGCAGTTCTTC. It specifies CASSLGGSSYNEQFF.

The chain joins TRBV6-6 to TRBJ2-1, with 10 bases fitting TRBD1. CDR3 length equals 14 residues. Germline V gives CDR1 MNHNY, CDR2 SVGAGI (reference sequence). The junction had 4 bases not matched to a gene; V was cut back by 5 bases and J by 6 bases. The CDR3 DNA reads TGTGCCAGCAGTCCGGGACAGGGGCCCAATGAGCAGTTCTTC. Its translation is CASSPGQGPNEQFF.

V usage is TRBV19 and J usage is TRBJ1-1; unclear D gene. V gave up 2 bases and J gave up 0 bases, with 4 bases separating them. The CDR3 is 13 residues long. The germline CDR1 and CDR2 sequences are LNHDA and SQIVND (reference sequence). The CDR3 DNA reads as TGTGCCAGTAGTATAACCGTGAACACTGAAGCTTTCTTT. Protein product: CASSITVNTEAFF.

This clone was recorded once. The chain combines TRBV6-1 with TRBJ2-7; 7 nucleotides match TRBD1. The CDR3 is made up of 14 amino acids. The V gene's germline CDR1 is MNHNS and CDR2 SASEGT. The ends lost 5 bases at V and 3 bases at J; junction bases unmatched: 7. The CDR3 sequence is CASSTGTDLYEQYF. The CDR3 region has the DNA TGTGCCAGCAGTACCGGGACAGACCTCTACGAGCAGTACTTC.

The genes are TRBV6-1 and TRBJ1-1; no firm D call. This CDR3 region has 14 residues. Looked up from germline, CDR1 is MNHNS and CDR2 is SASEGT. V dropped 2 bases and J dropped 10 bases, with 17 bases sitting between them. CDR3: CASSEFGRPFVAFF. The DNA for the CDR3 is TGTGCCAGCAGTGAATTTGGTCGGCCGTTCGTAGCTTTCTTT.

This CDR3 reads CASSVTSGTYYEQYF. The CDR3, as DNA: TGTGCCAGCAGCGTAACGAGCGGGACCTACTACGAGCAGTACTTC. The rearrangement joins TRBV9 to TRBJ2-7, with 7 bases identical to TRBD2. The CDR3 runs to 15 residues. Germline assignment: CDR1 SGDLS and CDR2 YYNGEE. Unmatched junction bases numbered 7, after V lost 1 base and J lost 3 bases.

The chain carries TRBV18 and TRBJ1-1; perhaps TRBD1 as D (6 bases). The CDR3 runs 16 residues. Germline V gene sequence: CDR1 KGHSH, CDR2 LQKENI. Trimming took off 3 bases at V and 0 bases at J, with 14 bases between the two ends. CDR3 bases: TGTGCCAGCTCACCTCTAAGGGGGGGGGTGAACACTGAAGCTTTCTTT. It encodes CASSPLRGGVNTEAFF.

This clone was found once. The chain is built from TRBV6-5 and TRBJ1-2; the D is unclear. Germline CDR1 MNHEY, CDR2 SVGAGI. This CDR3 has 13 residues. With 4 bases removed from V and 8 bases from J, the gap between germline ends came to 14 bases. The CDR3 loop reads CASSSPGFPGYTF. Here the CDR3 DNA reads TGTGCCAGCAGTTCCCCGGGGTTCCCGGGCTACACCTTC.

This clone was counted a few times. This chain joins TRBV27 and TRBJ1-5; D uncertain. V shed 2 bases and J shed 6 bases, with 14 bases lying between them. CDR3 size: 15 residues. Germline V gene sequence: CDR1 MNHEY, CDR2 SMNVEV (reference sequence). This CDR3 reads CASSLIPGASQPQHF. For the CDR3, the DNA is TGTGCCAGCAGTTTAATCCCAGGAGCTAGTCAGCCCCAGCATTTT.

This chain joins TRBV7-2 and TRBJ2-7; TRBD1 matches 8 bases. Trimming cost V 3 bases and J 5 bases; bases outside gene matches: 9. The CDR3 spans 15 residues. Germline V gives CDR1 SGHTA, CDR2 FQGNSA. The CDR3 DNA sequence: TGTGCCAGCAGCTTGGTCCGGGACAGGTCCAACGAGCAGTACTTC. This sequence encodes CASSLVRDRSNEQYF. Looking up the rest from reference TRBV7-2 and TRBJ2-7 gives the full variable domain: GAGVSQSPSNKVTEKGKDVELRCDPISGHTALYWYRQSLGQGLEFLIYFQGNSAPDKSGLPSDRFSAERTGGSVSTLTIQRTQQEDSAVYLCASSLVRDRSNEQYFGPGTRLTVT.

V usage is TRBV6-4 and J usage is TRBJ2-3; D possibly uses TRBD1 or TRBD2 (5 bases each). Trimming pared 2 bases from V and 4 bases from J, leaving 16 bases between. The CDR3 spans 16 residues. Looked up from germline, CDR1 is MRHNA and CDR2 is SNTAGT. For the CDR3, the DNA is TGTGCCAGCAGTGACAATCCGGGATGGGGCGCAGATACGCAGTATTTT. It encodes CASSDNPGWGADTQYF.

This rearrangement joins TRBV21-1 to TRBJ2-7; the table gives TRBD1 as D, unverified against the DNA. TRBV21-1 represents a pseudogene. The CDR3 is 17 residues long. The DNA for the CDR3 is TGTGCCAGCAGCAAAAGGGGGCTGGGGGGCTCTTCCTACGAGCAGTACTTC. Amino acid sequence: CASSKRGLGGSSYEQYF.

This chain joins TRBV7-9 and TRBJ1-5; TRBD1 agrees at 8 bases. J gave up 5 bases and V 8 bases, and 5 bases lay outside the gene matches. Germline lookup yields CDR1 SEHNR and CDR2 FQNEAQ (reference sequence). The CDR3 is made up of 13 amino acids. The CDR3 sequence is CASCPGGDQPQHF. CDR3 coding DNA: TGTGCCAGCTGTCCAGGGGGCGATCAGCCCCAGCATTTT.

The chain's CDR3 is CASSPDRGGTGELFF. The CDR3 coding sequence is TGTGCCAGCAGCCCGGACAGGGGAGGCACCGGGGAGCTGTTTTTT. V and J are TRBV5-6 and TRBJ2-2, with 9 bases identical to TRBD1. The junction had 5 bases not matched to a gene; V was cut back by 4 bases and J by 4 bases. The CDR3 runs to 15 residues. Germline V gene lookup returns CDR1 SGHDT and CDR2 YYEEEE.

The V call is TRBV5-1, the J call TRBJ2-1, with D perhaps assigned TRBD1 or TRBD2 (5 bases each). Germline V gives CDR1 SGHRS, CDR2 YFSETQ. The CDR3 has 13 residues. V was shortened by 4 bases and J by 9 bases, with 14 bases between the two germline ends. CDR3 sequence (DNA): TGCGCCAGCAGCCTCCCGAGGGACGCTGAGCAGTTCTTC. Translating gives CASSLPRDAEQFF.

The genes are TRBV4-2 and TRBJ1-5; D remains ambiguous. Trimming cost V 1 base and J 7 bases, with 11 bases left between them. The CDR3 length is 14 residues. Germline CDR1 LGHNA, CDR2 YNFKEQ. The CDR3 loop is CASSQVSEEQPQHF. The CDR3 bases are TGTGCCAGCAGCCAAGTGTCAGAAGAACAGCCCCAGCATTTT.

This chain connects TRBV25-1 to TRBJ2-7; 8 bases agree with TRBD2. This CDR3 is built from 14 residues. Germline CDR1 and CDR2: MGHDK and SYGVNS. V lost 7 bases to trimming and J lost 4 bases; unmatched junction nucleotides: 9. This chain's CDR3 is CASKAAGGGYEQYF. Here the CDR3 DNA reads TGTGCCAGCAAAGCGGCGGGGGGCGGATACGAGCAGTACTTC.

V usage is TRBV9 and J usage is TRBJ1-5; D is uncertain. V was shortened by 7 bases and J by 5 bases, with 16 bases between the two germline ends. CDR1 and CDR2 (germline): SGDLS, YYNGEE. CDR3 length: 14 amino acids. This chain's CDR3 is CASRTRRGYQPQHF. The CDR3 DNA follows: TGTGCCAGCCGTACCCGACGAGGTTATCAGCCCCAGCATTTT.

The rearrangement joins TRBV4-1 to TRBJ2-1; D gene uncertain. CDR3 length: 21 amino acids. Germline V gene lookup returns CDR1 MGHRA and CDR2 YSYEKL. The ends were cut back, 0 bases at V and 5 bases at J, with 29 bases in the middle. CDR3 nucleotide sequence: TGCGCCAGCAGCCAAGATCCAGGTCCGGGCGCACCTTACCCCACAAACAATGAGCAGTTCTTC. Amino acid sequence: CASSQDPGPGAPYPTNNEQFF.

For this clone: The junction shows a germline mismatch at one end, possibly a read error. V is TRBV7-9 and J is TRBJ2-1; 8 bases align to TRBD2. Per germline, CDR1 SEHNR and CDR2 FQNEAQ (reference sequence). There are 11 residues in the CDR3. The DNA for the CDR3 is TGCACTAGCGGATCCTACAATGAGCAGTTCTTC. It encodes CTSGSYNEQFF.

The chain joins TRBV27 to TRBJ1-4, with TRBD1 identical over 11 bases. CDR3 length equals 15 residues. V gave up 5 bases and J gave up 7 bases; unmatched junction bases: 6. The V gene's germline CDR1 is MNHEY and CDR2 SMNVEV (reference sequence). The CDR3, as DNA: TGTGCCAGCAGTCGGACAGGGGGCCCGGGTGAAAAACTGTTTTTT. Translation: CASSRTGGPGEKLFF.

This clone was observed once. This chain joins TRBV7-9 and TRBJ2-1, with D maybe TRBD2 (5 bases). V gave up 6 bases and J gave up 7 bases, with 7 bases separating them. CDR3 length: 11 residues. The germline gives CDR1 SEHNR, CDR2 FQNEAQ (reference sequence). The CDR3 coding sequence is TGTGCCAGCAGTTCGGGGAATGAGCAGTTCTTC. It is translated as CASSSGNEQFF.

The CDR3 DNA reads TGCAGCGTCCAAAGACAGACAGGGGGTTGGTCTGACACTGAAGCTTTCTTT. Translating gives CSVQRQTGGWSDTEAFF. The rearrangement joins TRBV29-1 to TRBJ1-1; 9 bases line up with TRBD1. Germline V gene sequence: CDR1 SQVTM, CDR2 ANQGSEA. Trimming at V came to 6 bases and at J to 3 bases, leaving 17 bases not matched to a gene. This CDR3 region has 17 residues.

The rearrangement uses TRBV18 and TRBJ2-5; a weak D match, TRBD2 (6 bases). Matching the DNA end better, TRBJ2-7 makes the J call doubtful. This CDR3 has 15 amino acids. Looked up from germline, CDR1 is KGHSH and CDR2 is LQKENI. As DNA, the CDR3 is TGTGCCAGCTCACCCTTAGCGGAATTCCCCTACGAGCAGTACTTC. Residues: CASSPLAEFPYEQYF.

V usage is TRBV2 and J usage is TRBJ2-5; perhaps TRBD2 as D (6 bases). The CDR3 contains 16 residues. The V end lost 4 bases, the J end lost 2 bases, and 17 bases lay between the germline ends. Per the germline V gene, CDR1 is SNHLY and CDR2 is FYNNEI. CDR3 sequence (DNA): TGTGCCAGCAGTGGAACGGGAGTCCCAATTCAAGAGACCCAGTACTTC. It is translated as CASSGTGVPIQETQYF.

This clone was picked up one time. The chain has TRBV6-5 and TRBJ1-5; possible D gene TRBD1, 6 bases. The CDR3 totals 13 residues. The ends were cut back, 4 bases at V and 6 bases at J, with 10 bases in the middle. Germline V gene lookup returns CDR1 MNHEY and CDR2 SVGAGI. This CDR3 reads CASSFTGFQPQHF. CDR3 bases: TGTGCCAGCAGTTTTACAGGGTTTCAGCCCCAGCATTTT.

The chain employs TRBV29-1 and TRBJ1-2; 7 bases map to TRBD1. CDR1 is SQVTM, CDR2 ANQGSEA, per germline. J gave up 4 bases and V 3 bases, and 8 bases lay outside the gene matches. The CDR3 is 14 amino acids. The CDR3 DNA follows: TGCAGCGTTGAGTACAGGGGCGGAGGCTATGGCTACACCTTC. It codes for CSVEYRGGGYGYTF.

The rearrangement uses TRBV2 and TRBJ2-5; tentative D call: TRBD2 (6 bases). There are 15 residues in the CDR3. V was cut by 4 bases and J by 5 bases, with 17 bases left in between. CDR1 and CDR2 (germline): SNHLY, FYNNEI. The CDR3 sequence is CASSVGRTAGETQYF. CDR3 nucleotide sequence: TGTGCCAGCAGTGTGGGACGGACCGCGGGGGAGACCCAGTACTTC. Full variable domain (rest looked up from reference TRBV2 and TRBJ2-5): EPEVTQTPSHQVTQMGQEVILRCVPISNHLYFYWYRQILGQKVEFLVSFYNNEISEKSEIFDDQFSVERPDGSNFTLKIRSTKLEDSAMYFCASSVGRTAGETQYFGPGTRLLVL.

The V and J genes are TRBV19 and TRBJ2-1, with TRBD2 matching 13 bases. Germline trimming cut 5 bases from V and 8 bases from J; bases unmatched to any gene: 21. The CDR3 is 20 amino acids. CDR1 is LNHDA and CDR2 is SQIVND in the germline V gene (reference sequence). CDR3 sequence reads: CASSPTPGLAGLGLWDEQFF. The CDR3 DNA reads as TGTGCCAGTAGTCCAACACCGGGACTAGCGGGACTGGGACTTTGGGATGAGCAGTTCTTC.

This clone appeared a single time. The chain joins TRBV9 to TRBJ2-5; 8 bases agree with TRBD2. The germline gives CDR1 SGDLS, CDR2 YYNGEE. This CDR3 spans 17 amino acids. Trimming took 0 bases from V and 7 from J; bases not matched to a gene: 14. DNA of the CDR3: TGTGCCAGCAGCGTAGGGTTAGCGGGATGGGGAGAGGGGACCCAGTACTTC. It is translated as CASSVGLAGWGEGTQYF.

This chain joins TRBV11-3 and TRBJ2-7; either TRBD1 or TRBD2 may supply D (5 bases each). The CDR3 runs 11 residues. Per germline, CDR1 SGHNT and CDR2 YENEEA. DNA of the CDR3: TGTGCAATAGGGACGACCTACGAGCAGTACTTC. It yields the protein CAIGTTYEQYF.

The chain combines TRBV6-5 with TRBJ1-2; D uncertain. The CDR3 runs 13 residues. The V end was cut by 7 bases, the J end by 7 bases, with 16 bases between. Per the germline V gene, CDR1 is MNHEY and CDR2 is SVGAGI. The CDR3 DNA reads TGTGCCAGCAAGGACCCGATCTTCCCTGGCTACACCTTC. Protein: CASKDPIFPGYTF.